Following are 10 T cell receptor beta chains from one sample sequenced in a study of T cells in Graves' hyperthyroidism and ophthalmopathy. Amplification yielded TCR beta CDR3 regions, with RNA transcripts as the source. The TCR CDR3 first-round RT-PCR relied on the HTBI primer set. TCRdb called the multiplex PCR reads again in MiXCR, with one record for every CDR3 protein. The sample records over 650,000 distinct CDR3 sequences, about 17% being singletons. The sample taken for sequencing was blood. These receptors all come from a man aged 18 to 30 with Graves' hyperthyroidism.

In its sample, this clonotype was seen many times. CDR3 amino acids: CSARAKHESTDTQYF. The CDR3 DNA is TGCAGTGCTAGAGCAAAGCACGAAAGCACAGATACGCAGTATTTT. The chain carries TRBV20-1 and TRBJ2-3, with unresolved D. Germline V lookup: CDR1 DFQATT, CDR2 SNEGSKA (reference sequence). V lost 1 base and J lost 0, with 11 bases in between. This CDR3 is 15 amino acids long.

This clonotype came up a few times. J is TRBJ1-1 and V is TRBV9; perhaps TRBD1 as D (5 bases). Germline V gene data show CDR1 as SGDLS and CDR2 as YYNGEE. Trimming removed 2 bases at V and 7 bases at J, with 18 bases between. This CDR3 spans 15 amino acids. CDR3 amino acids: CASSVGDGLGGEAFF. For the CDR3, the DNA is TGTGCCAGCAGCGTGGGGGACGGGCTCGGTGGTGAAGCTTTCTTT.

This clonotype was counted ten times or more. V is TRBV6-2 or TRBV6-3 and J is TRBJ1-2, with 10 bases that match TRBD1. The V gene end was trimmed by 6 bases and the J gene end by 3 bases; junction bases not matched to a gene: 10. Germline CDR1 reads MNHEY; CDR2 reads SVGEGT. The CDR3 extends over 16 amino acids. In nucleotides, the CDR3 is TGTGCCAGCAGCCAACGGTGGGACAGGGGACACTATGGCTACACCTTC. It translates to CASSQRWDRGHYGYTF.

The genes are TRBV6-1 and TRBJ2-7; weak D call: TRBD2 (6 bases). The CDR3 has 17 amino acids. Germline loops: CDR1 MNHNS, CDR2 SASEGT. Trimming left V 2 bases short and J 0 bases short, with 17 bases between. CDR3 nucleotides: TGTGCCAGCAGTGAAAGTCATAATAGCGGTCTCTCCTACGAGCAGTACTTC. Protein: CASSESHNSGLSYEQYF.

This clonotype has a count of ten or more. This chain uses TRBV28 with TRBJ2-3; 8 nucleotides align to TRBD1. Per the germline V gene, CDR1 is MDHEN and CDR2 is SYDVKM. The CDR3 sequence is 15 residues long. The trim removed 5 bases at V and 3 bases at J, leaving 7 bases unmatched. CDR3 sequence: CASSRGQVRTDTQYF. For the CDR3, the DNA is TGTGCCAGCAGTCGGGGACAGGTCAGAACAGATACGCAGTATTTT.

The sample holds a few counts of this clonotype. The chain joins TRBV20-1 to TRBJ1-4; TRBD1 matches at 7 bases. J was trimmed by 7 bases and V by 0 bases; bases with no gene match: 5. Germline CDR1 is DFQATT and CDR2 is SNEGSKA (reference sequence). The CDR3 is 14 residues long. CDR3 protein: CSARDRRGTEKLFF. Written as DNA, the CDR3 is TGCAGTGCTAGAGATCGCAGGGGGACTGAAAAACTGTTTTTT.

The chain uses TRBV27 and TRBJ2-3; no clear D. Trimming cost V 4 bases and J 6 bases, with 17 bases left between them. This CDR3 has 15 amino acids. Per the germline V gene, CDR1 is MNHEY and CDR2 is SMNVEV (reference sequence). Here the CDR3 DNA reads TGTGCCAGCAGTTATGGATCTCTAGGACGCGATACGCAGTATTTT. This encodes CASSYGSLGRDTQYF.

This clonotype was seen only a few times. The CDR3 nucleotides are TGTGCCAGCAGGGACAGCCTCTCTGGGGCCAACGTCCTGACTTTC. Protein: CASRDSLSGANVLTF. The J gene is TRBJ2-6, the V gene TRBV7-9; a weak D match, TRBD1 (6 bases). The CDR3 totals 15 residues. Germline values: CDR1 SEHNR, CDR2 FQNEAQ (reference sequence). The germline V and J ends were trimmed by 6 bases and 0 bases, with 9 bases remaining between them.

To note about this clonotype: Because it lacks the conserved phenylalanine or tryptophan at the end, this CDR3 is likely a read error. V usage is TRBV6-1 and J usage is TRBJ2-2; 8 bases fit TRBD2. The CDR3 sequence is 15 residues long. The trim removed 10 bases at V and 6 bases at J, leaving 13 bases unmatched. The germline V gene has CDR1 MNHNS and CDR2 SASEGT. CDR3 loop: CATQAGLGDPGELFL. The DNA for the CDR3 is TGTGCCACCCAGGCGGGACTAGGGGACCCCGGGGAGCTGTTTCTT.

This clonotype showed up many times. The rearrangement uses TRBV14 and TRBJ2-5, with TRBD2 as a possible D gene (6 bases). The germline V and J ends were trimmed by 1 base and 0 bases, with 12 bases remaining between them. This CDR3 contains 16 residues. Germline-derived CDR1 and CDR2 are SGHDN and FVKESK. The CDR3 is CASSQGGGGHQETQYF. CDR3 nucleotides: TGTGCCAGCAGCCAAGGGGGAGGAGGGCACCAAGAGACCCAGTACTTC.